The clone carrying this TCR beta chain has just a few counts. Its specificity is unknown. Amplified TCR beta CDR3 regions were obtained using RNA transcripts as template. HTBI primers were employed in first-round RT-PCR, then a second-round multiplex PCR followed. TCRdb recomputed calls from the multiplex PCR reads with MiXCR, one row per CDR3 protein. This sample has almost 750,000 distinct CDR3 sequences, with 40% found just once. A diagnosis was made from clinical symptoms together with serum thyroxine, TRAb, thyroid ultrasound and orbital computed tomography. The sample originates from a study of Graves' ophthalmopathy and Graves' hyperthyroidism. This CDR3 comprises 15 residues. CDR1 is SEHNR, CDR2 FQNEAQ, per germline (reference sequence). With 5 bases clipped from V and 5 bases from J, the junction kept 10 bases outside the gene matches. The study, taken as a whole, reports: The model predicted ophthalmopathy progression with about 69% sensitivity and 72% to 85% specificity. Most expanded clonotypes in thyroid above 0.001 frequency also showed up in blood.

V usage is TRBV7-9 and J usage is TRBJ2-5, with 8 bases identical to TRBD1. The receptor's source is an adult man with Graves' ophthalmopathy. Sequencing input: peripheral blood. Written as DNA, the CDR3 is TGTGCCAGCAGCCCAACGCCAGGGGGCAGGGAGACCCAGTACTTC. This gives the protein CASSPTPGGRETQYF.